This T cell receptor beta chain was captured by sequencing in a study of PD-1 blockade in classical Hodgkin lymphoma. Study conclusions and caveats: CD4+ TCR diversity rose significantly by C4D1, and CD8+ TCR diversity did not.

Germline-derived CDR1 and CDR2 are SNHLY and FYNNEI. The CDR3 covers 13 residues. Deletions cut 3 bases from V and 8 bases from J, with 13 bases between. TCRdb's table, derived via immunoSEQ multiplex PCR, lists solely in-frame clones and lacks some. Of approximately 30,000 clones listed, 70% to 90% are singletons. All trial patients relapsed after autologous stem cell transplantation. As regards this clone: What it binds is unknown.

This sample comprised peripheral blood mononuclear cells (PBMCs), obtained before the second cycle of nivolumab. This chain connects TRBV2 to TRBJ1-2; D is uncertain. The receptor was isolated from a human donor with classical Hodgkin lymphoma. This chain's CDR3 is CASSERAGDGYTF. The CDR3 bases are TGTGCCAGCAGTGAGAGGGCAGGCGACGGCTACACCTTC.